This is a list of T cell receptor beta chains from one sample in a study of T cells in Graves' hyperthyroidism and ophthalmopathy. Each CDR3 protein is one row after TCRdb ran MiXCR on the multiplex PCR reads. Of around 350,000 distinct CDR3 sequences in the sample, around 25% were seen once. The sample comprised blood. Receptors were obtained from a man aged 50 to 60 with Graves' hyperthyroidism. CDR3s include the opening cysteine and the closing phenylalanine or tryptophan. A D gene is named only where the DNA matches it firmly. Clone sizes are given selectively: once, few, many, or a class where the clone is expanded.

d_call j_call v_call clone_size cdr3_nt cdr3_aa
. TRBJ1-5 TRBV30 . TGTGCCTGGAGCGTTGGACGAGGCAATCAGCCCCAGCATTTT CAWSVGRGNQPQHF
TRBD2 TRBJ2-5 TRBV5-1 . TGCGCCAGCTGCACGTTTGGAGCGGGGCAAGAGACCCAGTACTTC CASCTFGAGQETQYF
TRBD1 TRBJ2-7 TRBV20-1 once TGCAGTGCTAGAGACGTGTCAGGGGGTTACGAGCAGTACTTC CSARDVSGGYEQYF
. TRBJ1-1 TRBV12-3/TRBV12-4 few TGTGCCAGCACCGGACAGAGATACACTGAAGCTTTCTTT CASTGQRYTEAFF
TRBD2 TRBJ2-1 TRBV24-1 few TGTGCCACCAGTTACGGTAGCGGGAGCCATGAGCAGTTCTTC CATSYGSGSHEQFF
. TRBJ2-5 TRBV7-3 many TGTGCCAGCAGCTTAACGTCGGCAGCTCAAGAGACCCAGTACTTC CASSLTSAAQETQYF
. TRBJ1-3 TRBV11-2 . TGTGCCAGCAGCTTAGTTCGACAGGCTGGAAACACCATATATTTT CASSLVRQAGNTIYF
. TRBJ2-1 TRBV20-1 . TGCAGTGGGAGCTGGGGTGTGGGCAATGAGCAGTTCTTC CSGSWGVGNEQFF
TRBD2 TRBJ2-5 TRBV11-2 many TGTGCCAGCAGCTCAGGACTAGCGGGACAGGGAGAGACCCAGTACTTC CASSSGLAGQGETQYF
. TRBJ2-7 TRBV29-1 . TGCAGCGCCGGCCGGGAGCGCTCCGAGCAGTACTTC CSAGRERSEQYF
TRBD1 TRBJ1-5 TRBV11-3 . TGTGCCAGCAGCTCAGGACAGGTCCGCAATCAGCCCCAGCATTTT CASSSGQVRNQPQHF
. TRBJ2-3 TRBV12-3/TRBV12-4 . TGTGCCAGCAGTTTTGTGTCATCTAGCACAGATACGCAGTATTTT CASSFVSSSTDTQYF
. TRBJ1-1 TRBV3-1 many TGTGCCAGCAGCCAAGCGGCAGCAGCTGAAGCTTTCTTT CASSQAAAAEAFF
TRBD2 TRBJ2-3 TRBV5-1 few TGCGCCAGCAGCTTCGGGGACTACACAGATACGCAGTATTTT CASSFGDYTDTQYF
. TRBJ2-7 TRBV12-3/TRBV12-4 many TGTGCCAGCAGACTCGGACAGTCTGGGTCCTACGAGCAGTACTTC CASRLGQSGSYEQYF
. TRBJ2-7 TRBV20-1 many TGCAGTGCTAGAGATTTCACACAGTCGACTTACGAGCAGTACTTC CSARDFTQSTYEQYF
TRBD1 TRBJ1-2 TRBV20-1 . TGCAGTGCTGGACAGGGTGATAGTGGCTACACCTTC CSAGQGDSGYTF
TRBD2 TRBJ2-7 TRBV19 . TGTGCCAGTAGTATGTCTAGCGGCTACGAGCAGTACTTC CASSMSSGYEQYF
TRBD1 TRBJ2-2 TRBV12-3/TRBV12-4 . TGTGCCAGCAACGCCGGGACAGGGGGTCACGGGGAGCTGTTTTTT CASNAGTGGHGELFF
. TRBJ1-2 TRBV30 many TGTGCCTGGAGTGTACATAGCTGGACTGCTGGCTACACCTTC CAWSVHSWTAGYTF
. TRBJ2-1 TRBV20-1 . TGCAGTGCTACCGGAAACAATGAGCAGTTCTTC CSATGNNEQFF
TRBD2 TRBJ2-1 TRBV5-1 few TGCGCCAACAGCTTGGGGACTAGCGGGAGGGGCAATGAGCAGTTCTTC CANSLGTSGRGNEQFF
. TRBJ2-1 TRBV4-1 . TGCGCCAGCAGCCAAGATCCCGAGAACTACAATGAGCAGTTCTTC CASSQDPENYNEQFF
. TRBJ1-2 TRBV29-1 . TGCAGCGTTGTGATCGTGCCTGAAGGCTACACCTTC CSVVIVPEGYTF
TRBD1 TRBJ1-1 TRBV19 once TGTGCCAGTAGTATCCAGGGGGCCGGAGCTTTCTTT CASSIQGAGAFF
. TRBJ2-7 TRBV5-1 . TGCGCCAGCAGCTTGGACGGGCCCTACGAGCAGTACTTC CASSLDGPYEQYF
. TRBJ2-7 TRBV2 many TGTGCCAGCAGTGAAGCAGGAGACTCCTACGAGCAGTACTTC CASSEAGDSYEQYF
. TRBJ2-3 TRBV7-9 . TGTGCCAGCAGCGCTAGTGGGGGGGATACGCAGTATTTT CASSASGGDTQYF
TRBD1 TRBJ1-2 TRBV27 . TGTGCCAGCAGTGTTACCGGGACAGGGTCCTCTGGCTACACCTTC CASSVTGTGSSGYTF
. TRBJ2-3 TRBV7-2 many TGTGCCAGCAGCTATATGGGGACTGTCACAGATACGCAGTATTTT CASSYMGTVTDTQYF
TRBD1 TRBJ2-1 TRBV6-5 few TGTGCCAGCAGTTACTCGAGACAGGGGGGGTGGAATGAGCAGTTCTTC CASSYSRQGGWNEQFF
. TRBJ2-5 TRBV7-2 few TGTGCCAGCAGCTTCAAGTGGGGGATACAAGAGACCCAGTACTTC CASSFKWGIQETQYF
. TRBJ2-7 TRBV28 many TGTGCCAGCAGACCTATTACTAGTCAGAACGAGCAGTACTTC CASRPITSQNEQYF
TRBD1 TRBJ2-2 TRBV19 . TGTGCCAGTACCCACCCCTCAGGGGGCACCGGGGAGCTGTTTTTT CASTHPSGGTGELFF
TRBD2 TRBJ2-1 TRBV7-9 . TGTGCCAGCAGCTCCCGGACTAGGAAGGAGAATGAGCAGTTCTTC CASSSRTRKENEQFF
TRBD2 TRBJ2-1 TRBV4-2 once TGTGCCAGCAGCCAGGCCCTCGGGACTAGATCGTTCAATGAGCAGTTCTTC CASSQALGTRSFNEQFF
. TRBJ2-7 TRBV5-1 . TGCGCCAGCAGCACGGGGGCGGACGAGCAGTACTTC CASSTGADEQYF
TRBD2 TRBJ2-2 TRBV11-3 many TGTGCCAGCAGTACCGGGACTAGCGTAACCGGGGAGCTGTTTTTT CASSTGTSVTGELFF
TRBD1 TRBJ1-1 TRBV18 . TGTGCCAGCTCAAATCCGGGACAGGGGGCGTCGGGCACTGAAGCTTTCTTT CASSNPGQGASGTEAFF
. TRBJ1-1 TRBV20-1 . TGCAGTGCTAGAGTACCACCCGGGACCCGAGGGGGGAACACTGAAGCTTTCTTT CSARVPPGTRGGNTEAFF
. TRBJ2-2 TRBV20-1 few TGCAGTGCTAGAGCGGGAGTGGGGACCGGGGAGCTGTTTTTT CSARAGVGTGELFF
. TRBJ2-2 TRBV10-3 . TGTGCCATCAGGGGTGGAGGCGGGACCAACACCGGGGAGCTGTTTTTT CAIRGGGGTNTGELFF
. TRBJ1-2 TRBV13 few TGTGCCAGCAGCTCCCGGGACCGTTCTAACTATGGCTACACCTTC CASSSRDRSNYGYTF
. TRBJ2-2 TRBV11-2 . TGTGCCAGCAGTCGGGGACTGTCGAGGGAGCTGTTTTTT CASSRGLSRELFF
. TRBJ2-1 TRBV18 few TGTGCCAGCTCACCACCTATGTACAATGAGCAGTTCTTC CASSPPMYNEQFF
. TRBJ1-2 TRBV20-1 many TGCAGTGCTAGAGATGTTACGGAGTGGGACTATGGCTACACCTTC CSARDVTEWDYGYTF
TRBD2 TRBJ2-7 TRBV27 many TGTGCCAGCAGTCCGTGGACTAGCAGCTACGAGCAGTACTTC CASSPWTSSYEQYF
TRBD1 TRBJ1-2 TRBV20-1 . TGCAGTGCTAGAGCCCCGACAGGGCCGCTAGGCTATGGCTACACCTTC CSARAPTGPLGYGYTF
. TRBJ2-7 TRBV27 few TGTGCCGCCTTGGACGGAAGCTCCTACGAGCAGTACTTC CAALDGSSYEQYF